Following are 15 T cell receptor beta chains from one sample sequenced in a study of shared clonotypes between healthy human individuals. Generated by immunoSEQ multiplex PCR, the TCRdb table keeps only in-frame clones and is missing some. The profile covers around 2,000,000 clones, with around 96% appearing a single time and roughly 1% taken by the ten largest. Naivety among CD8 cells was defined by CD45RO negativity and positive CCR7 selection, thereby excluding terminally differentiated effector memory CD45RA+ cells. Specimen: naive CD8+ T cells sorted from blood. The receptors come from a man between 18 and 29 years old in good health.

This clone was seen a single time. This chain links TRBV27 with TRBJ1-4, with D perhaps TRBD1 (6 bases). CDR3 length: 15 residues. Germline V gives CDR1 MNHEY, CDR2 SMNVEV (reference sequence). Trimming stripped 5 bases from V and 6 bases from J, with 16 bases between. The chain's CDR3 is CASSPGWGPDEKLFF. In DNA, the CDR3 is TGTGCCAGCAGTCCCGGGTGGGGGCCGGATGAAAAACTGTTTTTT. Filled out from reference TRBV27 and TRBJ1-4, the complete variable domain reads EAQVTQNPRYLITVTGKKLTVTCSQNMNHEYMSWYRQDPGLGLRQIYYSMNVEVTDKGDVPEGYKVSRKEKRNFPLILESPSPNQTSLYFCASSPGWGPDEKLFFGSGTQLSVL.

The V call is TRBV10-2, the J call TRBJ2-1; 9 bases match TRBD2. The length of the CDR3 is 17 residues. V was clipped by 6 bases and J by 0 bases; unmatched bases: 9. In germline, CDR1 is WSHSY, CDR2 SAAADI. For the CDR3, the DNA is TGCGCCAGCAGGGTAGCGGGGGTCAAAGGCTCCTACAATGAGCAGTTCTTC. This codes for CASRVAGVKGSYNEQFF.

The rearrangement joins TRBV28 to TRBJ1-5, with D perhaps TRBD1 (5 bases). Germline V lookup: CDR1 MDHEN, CDR2 SYDVKM. This CDR3 is built from 16 residues. V gave up 3 bases and J gave up 6 bases, with 18 bases separating them. CDR3 sequence: CASSFFSGTRGQPQHF. CDR3 DNA sequence: TGTGCCAGCAGTTTTTTCTCCGGGACGCGGGGTCAGCCCCAGCATTTT.

The J gene is TRBJ1-2, the V gene TRBV4-3; 7 bases align to TRBD1. Trimming at V came to 1 base and at J to 2 bases, leaving 4 bases not matched to a gene. The V gene's germline CDR1 is LGHNA and CDR2 YSLEER. CDR3 length equals 15 residues. CDR3 amino acids: CASSQGGTANYGYTF. In nucleotides, the CDR3 is TGCGCCAGCAGCCAAGGAGGGACAGCCAACTATGGCTACACCTTC.

The V and J genes are TRBV10-1 and TRBJ2-2, with D unclear. Germline values: CDR1 WNHNN, CDR2 SYGVQD (reference sequence). The CDR3 runs to 13 residues. V was trimmed by 3 bases and J by 5 bases, leaving 7 bases between them. The CDR3 loop reads CASSDYGTGELFF. The DNA for the CDR3 is TGCGCCAGCAGTGATTATGGGACCGGGGAGCTGTTTTTT.

This chain joins TRBV5-6 and TRBJ2-3, with a possible D match to TRBD2 (6 bases). Germline V gene data show CDR1 as SGHDT and CDR2 as YYEEEE. Trimming cost V 1 base and J 6 bases, with 18 bases left between them. CDR3 length: 16 residues. The CDR3 is CASSLNWRGFADTQYF. The CDR3 nucleotides read TGTGCCAGCAGCTTGAATTGGCGGGGTTTTGCGGATACGCAGTATTTT.

V gene TRBV5-8 combines with J gene TRBJ1-1; 7 nucleotides align to TRBD1. The CDR3 covers 15 residues. The V gene end was trimmed by 0 bases and the J gene end by 5 bases; junction bases not matched to a gene: 7. Looked up from germline, CDR1 is SGHTS and CDR2 is YDEGEE. The CDR3 protein is CASSLGDREGTEAFF. Written as DNA, the CDR3 is TGTGCCAGCAGCTTGGGAGACAGGGAGGGGACTGAAGCTTTCTTT.

In regard to this clone: The same CDR3 can be traced to other DNA sequences in this sample. The CDR3 DNA reads as TGTGCCAGCAGTTTCGACAGGGGCTACGAGCAGTACTTC. Protein product: CASSFDRGYEQYF. This chain connects TRBV11-2 to TRBJ2-7, with 8 bases fitting TRBD1. The germline CDR1 and CDR2 sequences are SGHAT and FQNNGV. This CDR3 is built from 13 residues. V shed 6 bases, J shed 3 bases, and the junction held 4 bases outside the gene matches.

The J gene is TRBJ2-2, the V gene TRBV6-5; D possibly corresponds to TRBD2 (5 bases). V shed 0 bases and J shed 5 bases, with 10 bases lying between them. The germline V gene has CDR1 MNHEY and CDR2 SVGAGI. This CDR3 region has 15 residues. This chain's CDR3 is CASSYSWGETGELFF. As DNA, the CDR3 is TGTGCCAGCAGTTACTCGTGGGGAGAAACCGGGGAGCTGTTTTTT.

The CDR3 loop reads CASSLYRGAQYF. The DNA of the CDR3 is TGTGCCAGCAGCTTATACAGGGGGGCCCAGTACTTC. The genes are TRBV11-2 and TRBJ2-5; 8 positions agree with TRBD1. Unmatched junction bases numbered 2, after V lost 2 bases and J lost 9 bases. Germline V gene sequence: CDR1 SGHAT, CDR2 FQNNGV. This CDR3 is built from 12 residues.

This clone occurred once. The rearrangement links TRBV5-1 to TRBJ2-1; 7 positions match TRBD2. V gave up 1 base and J gave up 2 bases; unmatched junction bases: 3. CDR3 length: 15 residues. The germline V gene encodes CDR1 SGHRS and CDR2 YFSETQ. CDR3 DNA: TGCGCCAGCAGCTTGCTGGGGGGGGCCTACAATGAGCAGTTCTTC. Its translation: CASSLLGGAYNEQFF.

The V gene is TRBV28, the J gene TRBJ1-1; D might be TRBD1 (6 bases). V was pared by 6 bases and J by 4 bases, with 12 bases between. The germline gives CDR1 MDHEN, CDR2 SYDVKM. This CDR3 is 13 amino acids long. The CDR3 loop is CASSYRVGTEAFF. The CDR3 DNA follows: TGTGCCAGCAGCTACAGGGTCGGCACTGAAGCTTTCTTT.

This clone has only one observation. This chain uses TRBV2 with TRBJ1-2, with no clear D. V was pared by 3 bases and J by 2 bases, with 7 bases between. Germline V lookup: CDR1 SNHLY, CDR2 FYNNEI. The length of the CDR3 is 13 residues. The CDR3 nucleotides are TGTGCCAGCAGTGATGTACACAACTATGGCTACACCTTC. This encodes CASSDVHNYGYTF. Complete variable domain (other parts from reference TRBV2 and TRBJ1-2): EPEVTQTPSHQVTQMGQEVILRCVPISNHLYFYWYRQILGQKVEFLVSFYNNEISEKSEIFDDQFSVERPDGSNFTLKIRSTKLEDSAMYFCASSDVHNYGYTFGSGTRLTVV.

About this clone: The sample contains more than one DNA sequence encoding this CDR3. The rearrangement uses TRBV19 and TRBJ2-7, with no clear D. The CDR3 spans 14 residues. Germline V CDR1 and CDR2: LNHDA, SQIVND (reference sequence). Trimming pared 1 base from V and 2 bases from J, leaving 9 bases between. CDR3 protein: CASSIGTGPYEQYF. As DNA, the CDR3 is TGTGCCAGTAGTATAGGAACTGGCCCCTACGAGCAGTACTTC.

The chain employs TRBV15 and TRBJ2-7, with a tentative D call TRBD1 (6 bases). The germline V gene has CDR1 LNHNV and CDR2 YYDKDF (reference sequence). The CDR3 spans 14 residues. Trimming took off 6 bases at V and 6 bases at J, with 18 bases between the two ends. This CDR3 is CATSPTGSDREQYF. CDR3 coding DNA: TGTGCCACCAGTCCGACAGGCTCGGATCGCGAGCAGTACTTC.